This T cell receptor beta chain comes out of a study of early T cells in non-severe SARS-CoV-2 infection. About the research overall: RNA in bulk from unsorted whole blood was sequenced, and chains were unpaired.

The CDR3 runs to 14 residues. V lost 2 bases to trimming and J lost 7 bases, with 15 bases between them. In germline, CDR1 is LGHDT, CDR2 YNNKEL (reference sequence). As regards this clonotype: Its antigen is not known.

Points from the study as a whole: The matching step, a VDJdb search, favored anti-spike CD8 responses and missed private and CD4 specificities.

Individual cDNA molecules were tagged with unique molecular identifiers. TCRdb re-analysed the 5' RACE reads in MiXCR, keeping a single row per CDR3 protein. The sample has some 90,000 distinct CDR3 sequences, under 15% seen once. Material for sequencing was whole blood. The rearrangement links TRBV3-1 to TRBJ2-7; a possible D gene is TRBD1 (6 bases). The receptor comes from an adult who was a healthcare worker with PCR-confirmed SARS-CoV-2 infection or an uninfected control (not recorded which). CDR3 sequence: CASSQRGRGWEQYF. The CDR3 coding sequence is TGTGCCAGCAGCCAAAGGGGCAGGGGATGGGAGCAGTACTTC.